This is a list of T cell receptor beta chains from one sample in a study of cytomegalovirus exposure and HLA in healthy donors. The table came from immunoSEQ multiplex PCR; TCRdb's copy has only in-frame clones and leaves some out. This repertoire shows 150,000 to 200,000 clones, 60% to 80% found once; its top ten account for about 14%. Source material: PBMCs. Receptors originate from a man aged 45 to 65 in good health and CMV-seropositive. CDR3s include the opening cysteine and the closing phenylalanine or tryptophan. D genes are given only for firm matches. Clone size is stated in some rows and not others, as once, few, many or a class when expanded.

-	TRBV28	TRBD1	TRBJ1-1	TGTGCCAGCAGATTAATTACCGGGACAGGGGGTACGAGTTTCTTT	CASRLITGTGGTSFF
-	TRBV2	TRBD1	TRBJ2-5	TGTGCCAGCAGTGGACAGGGTGGCGAGACCCAGTACTTC	CASSGQGGETQYF
-	TRBV6-4	TRBD1	TRBJ2-1	TGTGCCAGCACCCTGACAGGGGGCATCGGTGAGCAGTTCTTC	CASTLTGGIGEQFF
-	TRBV19	TRBD1	TRBJ1-5	TGTGCCAGTAGTAAAACGGGACAGTGGAGCAATCAGCCCCAGCATTTT	CASSKTGQWSNQPQHF
once	TRBV2	-	TRBJ2-5	TGTGCCAGCAGTGCGATACTAGCAAAAGAGACCCAGTACTTC	CASSAILAKETQYF
-	TRBV2	-	TRBJ2-3	TGTGCCAGCGTTGGAAGTCGTAGCGTAAAGGCAGATACGCAGTATTTT	CASVGSRSVKADTQYF
once	TRBV9	TRBD2	TRBJ2-5	TGTGCCAGCAGCGGACTAGCGGGGGGGCAGGAGACCCAGTACTTC	CASSGLAGGQETQYF
few	TRBV5-5	TRBD1	TRBJ1-1	TGTGCCAGCAGCGAAGGACAGGGTCTCACTGAAGCTTTCTTT	CASSEGQGLTEAFF
-	TRBV6-5	-	TRBJ1-3	TGTGCCAGCAGTCCCCAAGCGGGAAACACCATATATTTT	CASSPQAGNTIYF
-	TRBV7-8	-	TRBJ2-2	TGTGCCAGCAGCGAGATTTTGGCGCTGGGGCCGGGCACCGGGGAGCTGTTTTTT	CASSEILALGPGTGELFF
-	TRBV7-9	TRBD1	TRBJ1-1	TGTGCCAGCAAAGGGGGACAGGGGGCGCGGAGCACTGAAGCTTTCTTT	CASKGGQGARSTEAFF
-	TRBV9	-	TRBJ2-2	TGTGCCAGCAGCCCCCCGGGTTCGAACACCGGGGAGCTGTTTTTT	CASSPPGSNTGELFF
-	TRBV28	TRBD1	TRBJ1-2	TGTGCCACCTTGACAGGGGCCGGAGGGCCCTATGGCTACACCTTC	CATLTGAGGPYGYTF
-	TRBV21-1	-	TRBJ1-5	TGTGCCAGCAGCAAAGCTTGCAGGGGGCACAGCAATCAGCCCCAGCATTTT	CASSKACRGHSNQPQHF
-	TRBV4-1	TRBD2	TRBJ2-1	TGCGCCAGCGCTCAAAGCCGCCTAGCGGGGGGCCGAAATGAGCAGTTCTTC	CASAQSRLAGGRNEQFF
-	TRBV19	TRBD1	TRBJ2-1	TGTGCCAGTAGCAGGACAGGGGGCGCCTACAATGAGCAGTTCTTC	CASSRTGGAYNEQFF
-	TRBV25-1	-	TRBJ1-2	TGTGCCAGCAGTGAATATCGGACGGGAGGCTACACCTTC	CASSEYRTGGYTF
-	TRBV12-5	TRBD1	TRBJ1-1	TGTGCTAGTGGCACGGGGACAGGAGTAAATGAAGCTTTCTTT	CASGTGTGVNEAFF
-	TRBV6-5	TRBD1	TRBJ1-5	TGTGCCAGCAGTCATGGGACAGGGAACAATCAGCCCCAGCATTTT	CASSHGTGNNQPQHF
-	TRBV9	TRBD1	TRBJ1-1	TGTGCCAGCAGCGACGGTGGACAGGCGAACACTGAAGCTTTCTTT	CASSDGGQANTEAFF
-	TRBV30	TRBD1	TRBJ2-5	TGTGCCTGGAGCCCGGGACAGGGTTTCGGGGAGCAGTACTTC	CAWSPGQGFGEQYF
-	TRBV29-1	-	TRBJ2-7	TGCAGCGTTGAGCAGGGTTCCTACGAGCAGTACTTC	CSVEQGSYEQYF
-	TRBV6-6	-	TRBJ2-3	TGTGCCAGCGATCGCGGGGCCTTCAGGGATACGCAGTATTTT	CASDRGAFRDTQYF
-	TRBV29-1	TRBD1	TRBJ2-7	TGCAGCGTGACCGGACAGGGGCCAGGTGAGCAGTACTTC	CSVTGQGPGEQYF
-	TRBV29-1	TRBD1	TRBJ1-2	TGCAGCGCGGGGGGACAGGGGTCCCTGAACTATGGCTACACCTTC	CSAGGQGSLNYGYTF
-	TRBV6-6	TRBD1	TRBJ2-2	TGTGCCAGCGCGGGTGGACAGGGGCGGGCCGGGGAGCTGTTTTTT	CASAGGQGRAGELFF
-	TRBV29-1	TRBD1	TRBJ2-1	TGCAGCGTCCAGACAGGGGTATGGGAGGATGAGCAGTTCTTC	CSVQTGVWEDEQFF
-	TRBV10-1	TRBD1	TRBJ2-2	TGCGCCAGCAGTGTAGGGGACAGAAACACCGGGGAGCTGTTTTTT	CASSVGDRNTGELFF
-	TRBV19	-	TRBJ1-1	TGTGCCAGTAGTACCTACAGGGAGCTTGGGGGCACTGAAGCTTTCTTT	CASSTYRELGGTEAFF
-	TRBV2	-	TRBJ1-5	TGTGCCAGCGATAAGACAGGTAGCAATCAGCCCCAGCATTTT	CASDKTGSNQPQHF
-	TRBV10-3	-	TRBJ2-2	TGTGCCATCAGTGAGCCAGAGGTGTCCGGGGAGCTGTTTTTT	CAISEPEVSGELFF
-	TRBV2	-	TRBJ1-6	TGTGCCAGCAGTGAAGGGTCGGGGGAGAATTCACCCCTCCACTTT	CASSEGSGENSPLHF
-	TRBV18	-	TRBJ2-3	TGTGCCAGCTCACCACCGGAGGGACCCAGCACAGATACGCAGTATTTT	CASSPPEGPSTDTQYF
few	TRBV28	-	TRBJ1-1	TGTGCCAGCAGTTTATACAGGGTTGGTACTGAAGCTTTCTTT	CASSLYRVGTEAFF
-	TRBV7-2	-	TRBJ2-1	TGTGCCAGCAAGGGAGGGAGGGGGAATGAGCAGTTCTTC	CASKGGRGNEQFF
once	TRBV2	-	TRBJ2-7	TGTGCCAGCTTAGGAGGTCTTAGCTACGAGCAGTACTTC	CASLGGLSYEQYF
-	TRBV5-4	TRBD1	TRBJ1-5	TGTGCCAGCAGCTTACAGGGGTTTGAGCAGCCCCAGCATTTT	CASSLQGFEQPQHF
-	TRBV18	TRBD1	TRBJ1-6	TGTGCCAGCTCACCCTCGGGTACAGGGGGCGAGGCCCTCCACTTT	CASSPSGTGGEALHF
-	TRBV19	-	TRBJ2-1	TGTGCCAGTAGTCGAGGGGGTTACAATGAGCAGTTCTTC	CASSRGGYNEQFF
-	TRBV1	-	TRBJ2-3	TGCACCAGCAGCCAAGACGGAAGGGGGCGCGGGACAGATACGCAGTATTTT	CTSSQDGRGRGTDTQYF
-	TRBV6-5	TRBD1	TRBJ1-1	TGTGCCAGCAGTTTCCGACAGGGAACTCCTGCAGCTTTCTTT	CASSFRQGTPAAFF
-	TRBV7-9	-	TRBJ1-2	TGTGCCAGCAGCCCCCTAGGGGGAACAGCTAACTATGGCTACACCTTC	CASSPLGGTANYGYTF
-	TRBV5-6	-	TRBJ1-4	TGTGCCAGCAGCTTGGATGGGGCGCCGGATGAAAAACTGTTTTTT	CASSLDGAPDEKLFF
-	TRBV9	TRBD1	TRBJ1-4	TGTGCCAGCAGCAAGACAGGGAAGGGCCCTAATGAAAAACTGTTTTTT	CASSKTGKGPNEKLFF
few	TRBV2	-	TRBJ1-5	TGTGCCAGCAGTCAAGAGAACAGAGACAATCAGCCCCAGCATTTT	CASSQENRDNQPQHF
-	TRBV7-2	TRBD2	TRBJ2-7	TGTGCCAGCAGCTTAGAAGGGACTAGCGGCGGCTACGAGCAGTACTTC	CASSLEGTSGGYEQYF
-	TRBV6-1	-	TRBJ1-2	TGTGCCAGCAGTGAAGGTCCTGTTCGTAGCTACACCTTC	CASSEGPVRSYTF
-	TRBV7-6	TRBD2	TRBJ2-1	TGTGCCAGCAGTTTTAAGACGGGGGGGCAGTTCTTC	CASSFKTGGQFF
-	TRBV14	-	TRBJ1-4	TGTGCCAGCAGCCCGCGGACAGCAACTAATGAAAAACTGTTTTTT	CASSPRTATNEKLFF
-	TRBV19	TRBD1	TRBJ2-2	TGTGCCAGTAGTATGGAGGCGGACAGGCCGAACACCGGGGAGCTGTTTTTT	CASSMEADRPNTGELFF
-	TRBV4-3	-	TRBJ1-3	TGCGCCAGCAGCCTAACTAGGGGGGGCTCTGGAAACACCATATATTTT	CASSLTRGGSGNTIYF
-	TRBV28	-	TRBJ2-7	TGTGCCAGCAGTAAGGAATCCGGGACACCCATGGAGTACTTC	CASSKESGTPMEYF
-	TRBV13	-	TRBJ2-3	TGTGCCAGCAGCTCCACGCCGAGGGGGAAGGGGGATACGCAGTATTTT	CASSSTPRGKGDTQYF
-	TRBV19	-	TRBJ1-1	TGTGCCAGTAGTATCATTCGGGCCGGGGAGCCCACTGAAGCTTTCTTT	CASSIIRAGEPTEAFF
-	TRBV7-2	-	TRBJ1-5	TGTGCCAGCACCCTGGGGGGTAATCAGCCCCAGCATTTT	CASTLGGNQPQHF
-	TRBV6-5	-	TRBJ1-1	TGTGCCAGCAGTTACTCGATTCAGGGGTATCGAACTGAAGCTTTCTTT	CASSYSIQGYRTEAFF
-	TRBV4-1	TRBD1	TRBJ1-5	TGCGCCAGCAGCCCTCAGGGGGGCAATCAGCCCCAGCATTTT	CASSPQGGNQPQHF